This T cell receptor beta chain was recovered during a study of shared clonotypes between healthy human individuals. Study-wide findings and caveats: The small donor group covered limited genetic and exposure diversity.

To note about this clone: Its cognate antigen is unknown.

Assay: immunoSEQ multiplex PCR; the TCRdb copy retains only in-frame clones and omits some. The sample has some 2.3 million clones, approximately 93% seen once. There are 15 residues in the CDR3. Germline loops: CDR1 MDHEN, CDR2 SYDVKM. Trimming cost V 8 bases and J 7 bases, with 23 bases left between them. The V and J genes are TRBV28 and TRBJ1-1; D perhaps matches TRBD1 (6 bases). The receptor's source is a man between 18 and 29 years old in good health. Some clones in this sample may be carry-over from other donors' samples. The sequencing sample was made of naive CD4+ T cells from PBMCs. Subset given: CD45RA+ positively selected. The CDR3 bases are TGTGCCAGCGGGACCTACAGGGCTCTGGTTCTTGAAGCTTTCTTT. Amino acids: CASGTYRALVLEAFF.